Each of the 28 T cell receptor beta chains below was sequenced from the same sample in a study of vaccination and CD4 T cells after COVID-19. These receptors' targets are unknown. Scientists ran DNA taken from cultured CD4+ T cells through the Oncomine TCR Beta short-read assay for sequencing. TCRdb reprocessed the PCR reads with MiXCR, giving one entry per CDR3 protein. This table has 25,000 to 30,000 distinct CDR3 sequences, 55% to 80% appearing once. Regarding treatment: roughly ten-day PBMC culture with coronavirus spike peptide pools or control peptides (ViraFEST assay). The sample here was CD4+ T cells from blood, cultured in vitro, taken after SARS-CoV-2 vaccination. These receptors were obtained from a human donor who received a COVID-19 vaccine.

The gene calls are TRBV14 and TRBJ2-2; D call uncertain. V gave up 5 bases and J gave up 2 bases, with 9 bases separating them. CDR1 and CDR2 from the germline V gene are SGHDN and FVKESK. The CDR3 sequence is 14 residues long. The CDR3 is CASSKNINTGELFF. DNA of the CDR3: TGTGCCAGCAGCAAGAACATCAACACCGGGGAGCTGTTTTTT. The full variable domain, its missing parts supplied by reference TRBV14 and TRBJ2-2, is EAGVTQFPSHSVIEKGQTVTLRCDPISGHDNLYWYRRVMGKEIKFLLHFVKESKQDESGMPNNRFLAERTGGTYSTLKVQPAELEDSGVYFCASSKNINTGELFFGEGSRLTVL.

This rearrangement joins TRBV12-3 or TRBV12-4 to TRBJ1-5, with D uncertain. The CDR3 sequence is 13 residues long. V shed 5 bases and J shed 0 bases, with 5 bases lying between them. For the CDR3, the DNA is TGTGCCAGCAGTCAGTTTAGCAATCAGCCCCAGCATTTT. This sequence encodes CASSQFSNQPQHF.

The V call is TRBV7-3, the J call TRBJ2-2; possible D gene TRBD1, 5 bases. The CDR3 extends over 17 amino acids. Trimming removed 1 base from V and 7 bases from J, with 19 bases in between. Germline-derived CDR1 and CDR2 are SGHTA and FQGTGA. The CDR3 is CASSLNIGRGRIGELFF. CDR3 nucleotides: TGTGCCAGCAGCTTAAATATTGGAAGGGGTAGGATCGGGGAGCTGTTTTTT.

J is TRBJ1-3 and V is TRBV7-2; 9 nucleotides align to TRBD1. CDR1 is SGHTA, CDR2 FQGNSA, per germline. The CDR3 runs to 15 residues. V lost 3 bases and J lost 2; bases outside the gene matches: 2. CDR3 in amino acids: CASSLGTGTGNTIYF. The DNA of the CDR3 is TGTGCCAGCAGCTTGGGGACAGGGACTGGAAACACCATATATTTT.

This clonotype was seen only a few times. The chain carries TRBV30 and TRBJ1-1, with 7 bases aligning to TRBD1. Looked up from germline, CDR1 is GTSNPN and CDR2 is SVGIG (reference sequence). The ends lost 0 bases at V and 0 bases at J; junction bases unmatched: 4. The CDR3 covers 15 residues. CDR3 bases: TGTGCCTGGAGTGTGTCAGGGGGGGTGAACACTGAAGCTTTCTTT. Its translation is CAWSVSGGVNTEAFF.

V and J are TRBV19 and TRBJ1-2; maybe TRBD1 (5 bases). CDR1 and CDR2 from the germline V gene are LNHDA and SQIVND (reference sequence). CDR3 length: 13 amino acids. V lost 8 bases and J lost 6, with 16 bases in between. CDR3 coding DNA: TGTGCCAGTCGGGAGGGGAGAGGGCATGGCTACACCTTC. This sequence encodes CASREGRGHGYTF.

CDR3 in DNA: TGTGCCAGCAGCGCGCGGGGGGGCGCAGATACGCAGTATTTT. This codes for CASSARGGADTQYF. The chain links TRBV11-3 to TRBJ2-3; 9 bases match TRBD2. V shed 5 bases, J shed 4 bases, and the junction held 4 bases outside the gene matches. This CDR3 is 14 amino acids long. Germline V gene data show CDR1 as SGHNT and CDR2 as YENEEA.

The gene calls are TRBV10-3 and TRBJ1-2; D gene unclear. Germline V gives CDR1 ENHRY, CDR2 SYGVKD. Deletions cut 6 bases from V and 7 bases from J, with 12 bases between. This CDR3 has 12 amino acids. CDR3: CAIRLGQAGYTF. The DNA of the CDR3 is TGTGCCATCAGGCTAGGGCAGGCTGGCTACACCTTC.

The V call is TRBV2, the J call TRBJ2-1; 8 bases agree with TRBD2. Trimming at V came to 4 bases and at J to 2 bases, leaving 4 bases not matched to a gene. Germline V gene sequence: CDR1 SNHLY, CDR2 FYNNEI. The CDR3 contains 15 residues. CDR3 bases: TGTGCCAGCAGTGCGGGACTAGTGGCCTACAATGAGCAGTTCTTC. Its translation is CASSAGLVAYNEQFF.

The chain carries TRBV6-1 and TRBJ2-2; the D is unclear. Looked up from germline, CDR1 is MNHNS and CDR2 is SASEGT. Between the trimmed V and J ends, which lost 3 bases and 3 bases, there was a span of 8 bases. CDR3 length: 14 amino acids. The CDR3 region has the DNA TGTGCCAGCAGTGAGTTTCCTGACACCGGGGAGCTGTTTTTT. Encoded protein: CASSEFPDTGELFF.

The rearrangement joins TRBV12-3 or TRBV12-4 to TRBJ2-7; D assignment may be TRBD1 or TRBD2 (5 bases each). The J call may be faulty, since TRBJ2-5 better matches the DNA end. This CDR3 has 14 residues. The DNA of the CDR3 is TGTGCCAGCTCTATGGGCTATGAGGGGGAGACCCAGTACTTC. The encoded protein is CASSMGYEGETQYF.

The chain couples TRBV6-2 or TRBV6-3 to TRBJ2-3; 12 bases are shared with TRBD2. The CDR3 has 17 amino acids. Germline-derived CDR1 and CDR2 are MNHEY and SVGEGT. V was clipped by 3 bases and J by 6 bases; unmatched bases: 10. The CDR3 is CASSYTLAGGPRDTQYF. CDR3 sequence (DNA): TGTGCCAGCAGTTATACGCTAGCGGGGGGGCCTCGGGATACGCAGTATTTT.

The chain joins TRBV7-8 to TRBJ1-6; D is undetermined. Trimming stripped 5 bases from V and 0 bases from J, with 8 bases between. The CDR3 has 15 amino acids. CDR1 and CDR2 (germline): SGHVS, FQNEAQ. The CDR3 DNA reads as TGTGCCAGCAGCCCCGGGAGCTCCTATAATTCACCCCTCCACTTT. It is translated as CASSPGSSYNSPLHF.

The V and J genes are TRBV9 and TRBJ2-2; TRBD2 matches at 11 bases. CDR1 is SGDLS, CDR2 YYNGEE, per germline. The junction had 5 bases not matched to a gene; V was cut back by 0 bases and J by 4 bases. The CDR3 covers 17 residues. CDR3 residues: CASSVATLAGGTGELFF. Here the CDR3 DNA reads TGTGCCAGCAGCGTAGCTACGCTAGCGGGGGGCACCGGGGAGCTGTTTTTT.

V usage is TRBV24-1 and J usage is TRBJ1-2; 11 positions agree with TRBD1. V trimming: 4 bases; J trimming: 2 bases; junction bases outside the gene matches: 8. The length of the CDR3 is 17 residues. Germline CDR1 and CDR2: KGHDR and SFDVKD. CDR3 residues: CATSDSGQGAANYGYTF. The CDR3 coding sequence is TGTGCCACCAGTGACTCCGGACAGGGGGCTGCAAACTATGGCTACACCTTC.

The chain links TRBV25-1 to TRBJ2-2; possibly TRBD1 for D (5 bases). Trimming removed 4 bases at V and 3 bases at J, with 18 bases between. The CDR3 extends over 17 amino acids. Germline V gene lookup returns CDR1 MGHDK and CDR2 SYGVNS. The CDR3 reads CASSVMTLDSYTGELFF. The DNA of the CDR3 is TGTGCCAGCAGTGTTATGACACTCGACAGCTACACCGGGGAGCTGTTTTTT.

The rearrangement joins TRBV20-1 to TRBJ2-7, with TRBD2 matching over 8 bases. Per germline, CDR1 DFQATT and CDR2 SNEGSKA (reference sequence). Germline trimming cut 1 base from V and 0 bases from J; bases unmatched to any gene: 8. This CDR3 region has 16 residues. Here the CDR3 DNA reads TGCAGTGCTAGAGGTCTAGCGGGCACTAGCTCCTACGAGCAGTACTTC. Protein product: CSARGLAGTSSYEQYF.

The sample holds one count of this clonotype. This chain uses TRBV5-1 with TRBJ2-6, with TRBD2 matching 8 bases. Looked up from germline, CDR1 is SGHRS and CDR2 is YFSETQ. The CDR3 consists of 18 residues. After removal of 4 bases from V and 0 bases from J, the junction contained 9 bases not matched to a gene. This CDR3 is CASSNGLAVHSGANVLTF. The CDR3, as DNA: TGCGCCAGCAGCAACGGACTAGCCGTTCACTCTGGGGCCAACGTCCTGACTTTC.

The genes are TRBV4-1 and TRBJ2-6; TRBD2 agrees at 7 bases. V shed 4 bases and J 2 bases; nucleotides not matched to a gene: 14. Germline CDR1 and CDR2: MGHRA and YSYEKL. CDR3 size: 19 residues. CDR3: CASSRGLGLDLPGANVLTF. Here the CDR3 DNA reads TGCGCCAGCAGCCGAGGCTTAGGACTAGACCTGCCTGGGGCCAACGTCCTGACTTTC.

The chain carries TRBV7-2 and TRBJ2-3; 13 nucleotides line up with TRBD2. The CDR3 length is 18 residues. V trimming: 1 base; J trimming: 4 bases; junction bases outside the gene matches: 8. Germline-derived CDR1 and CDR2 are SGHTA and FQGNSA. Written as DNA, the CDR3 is TGTGCCAGCAGCTTAGGACTCAGACTAGCGGGGGGATCAGATACGCAGTATTTT. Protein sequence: CASSLGLRLAGGSDTQYF.

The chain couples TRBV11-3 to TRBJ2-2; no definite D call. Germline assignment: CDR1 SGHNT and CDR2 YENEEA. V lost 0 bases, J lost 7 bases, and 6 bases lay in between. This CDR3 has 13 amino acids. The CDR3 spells CASSLEFRGELFF. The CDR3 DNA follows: TGTGCCAGCAGCTTAGAGTTTCGCGGGGAGCTGTTTTTT.

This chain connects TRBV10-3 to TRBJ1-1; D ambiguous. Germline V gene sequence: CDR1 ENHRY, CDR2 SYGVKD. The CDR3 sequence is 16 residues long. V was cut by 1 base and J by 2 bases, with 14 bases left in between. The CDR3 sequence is CAISEYLTDANTEAFF. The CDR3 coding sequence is TGTGCCATCAGTGAGTATTTAACAGATGCAAACACTGAAGCTTTCTTT.

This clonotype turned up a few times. CDR3 amino acids: CAIAQGINYGYTF. The CDR3 DNA sequence: TGTGCCATTGCGCAGGGGATCAACTATGGCTACACCTTC. This rearrangement joins TRBV6-2 or TRBV6-3 to TRBJ1-2, with D perhaps TRBD1 (6 bases). The V gene lost 10 bases and the J gene lost 2 bases, with 14 bases spanning the gap. This CDR3 has 13 residues. Germline V gene data show CDR1 as MNHEY and CDR2 as SVGEGT.

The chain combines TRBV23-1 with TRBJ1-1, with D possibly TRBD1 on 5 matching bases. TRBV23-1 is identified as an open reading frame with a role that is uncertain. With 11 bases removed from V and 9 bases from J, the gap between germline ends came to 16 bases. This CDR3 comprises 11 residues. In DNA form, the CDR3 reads TGCGCCGCCAATGGGACGGAGAAAGCTTTCTTT. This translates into CAANGTEKAFF.

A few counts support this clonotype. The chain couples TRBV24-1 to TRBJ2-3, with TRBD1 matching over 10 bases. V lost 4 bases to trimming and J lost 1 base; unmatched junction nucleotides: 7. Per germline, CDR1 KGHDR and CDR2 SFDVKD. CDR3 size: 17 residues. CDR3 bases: TGTGCCACCAGTGACCAACGAGGGACAGGGGGCACAGATACGCAGTATTTT. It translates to CATSDQRGTGGTDTQYF.

The CDR3 nucleotides are TGTGCCAGCAGTTACAGCGGGGGACCCCCCGGGGAGCTGTTTTTT. This translates into CASSYSGGPPGELFF. V and J are TRBV6-2 or TRBV6-3 and TRBJ2-2; 8 positions agree with TRBD2. Germline CDR1 MNHEY, CDR2 SVGEGT. Unmatched junction bases numbered 5, after V lost 2 bases and J lost 6 bases. This CDR3 region has 15 residues.

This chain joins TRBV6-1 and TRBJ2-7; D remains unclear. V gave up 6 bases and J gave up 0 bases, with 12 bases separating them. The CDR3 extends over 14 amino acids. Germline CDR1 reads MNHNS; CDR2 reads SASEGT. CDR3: CASRRQLSSYEQYF. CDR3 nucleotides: TGTGCCAGCAGGAGGCAGCTTAGCTCCTACGAGCAGTACTTC.

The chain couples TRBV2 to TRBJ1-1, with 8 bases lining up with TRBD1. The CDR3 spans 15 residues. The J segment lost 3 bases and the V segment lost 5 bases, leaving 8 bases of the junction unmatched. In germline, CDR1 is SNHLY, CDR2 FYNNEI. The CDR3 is CASSLQGEAYTEAFF. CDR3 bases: TGTGCCAGCAGTTTACAGGGGGAAGCGTACACTGAAGCTTTCTTT.